The 7 T cell receptor beta chains below all came from one sample that was sequenced in a study of CD8 T cells in Susac syndrome. Random-hexamer reverse transcription was applied to roughly 0.45 to 1 ug RNA. One entry per CDR3 protein, called by TCRdb with MiXCR from the immunoSEQ multiplex PCR reads. The top ten hold over 0.08% of the sample, which has 150,000 to 200,000 distinct CDR3 sequences, just under 95% seen once. Sequencing input: CD4+ T cells from PBMCs. All receptors come from a human donor in good health.

The chain carries TRBV28 and TRBJ1-2; no firm D call. Germline V gene data show CDR1 as MDHEN and CDR2 as SYDVKM. The CDR3 is 12 amino acids. V gave up 6 bases and J gave up 5 bases, with 10 bases separating them. The CDR3, as DNA: TGTGCCAGCAGCCTAGGAGATTATGGCTACACCTTC. It yields the protein CASSLGDYGYTF.

This clonotype was counted once. V gene TRBV20-1 combines with J gene TRBJ2-1; TRBD2 might be the D (5 bases). Trimming removed 3 bases from V and 8 bases from J, with 11 bases in between. Per the germline V gene, CDR1 is DFQATT and CDR2 is SNEGSKA (reference sequence). This CDR3 is built from 12 residues. CDR3 sequence reads: CSASYRSDEQFF. For the CDR3, the DNA is TGCAGTGCTAGTTACCGTAGCGATGAGCAGTTCTTC.

The genes are TRBV19 and TRBJ1-5, with 9 bases fitting TRBD1. V shed 4 bases, J shed 3 bases, and the junction held 1 base outside the gene matches. Germline CDR1 reads LNHDA; CDR2 reads SQIVND (reference sequence). The CDR3 covers 14 residues. CDR3 in DNA: TGTGCCAGTAGTAAACAGGGGGCCAATCAGCCCCAGCATTTT. Translating it yields CASSKQGANQPQHF.

This clonotype was detected once. The rearrangement links TRBV6-2 or TRBV6-3 to TRBJ2-1; TRBD2 is a possible D gene (5 bases). The V and J ends lost 4 bases and 0 bases respectively, with 10 bases between them. The CDR3 has 15 amino acids. Germline assignment: CDR1 MNHEY and CDR2 SVGEGT. In DNA form, the CDR3 reads TGTGCCAGCAGTTTCCGACGGGGCTCCTACAATGAGCAGTTCTTC. Amino acids: CASSFRRGSYNEQFF.

CDR3 loop: CAWSVQLAGAYNEQFF. DNA of the CDR3: TGTGCCTGGAGTGTACAGTTAGCGGGGGCTTACAATGAGCAGTTCTTC. The chain carries TRBV30 and TRBJ2-1; TRBD2 matches at 9 bases. Germline CDR1 GTSNPN, CDR2 SVGIG (reference sequence). The CDR3 is made up of 16 amino acids. The V segment lost 0 bases and the J segment 4 bases; nucleotides outside the gene matches: 7.

This rearrangement joins TRBV29-1 to TRBJ2-1, with a possible D match to TRBD2 (6 bases). The V end was cut by 4 bases, the J end by 4 bases, with 23 bases between. CDR1 and CDR2 (germline): SQVTM, ANQGSEA. The CDR3 covers 17 residues. The CDR3 is CSVVPSRGLTQYNEQFF. The CDR3 DNA follows: TGCAGCGTTGTCCCCTCCCGGGGACTCACCCAATACAATGAGCAGTTCTTC.

This sequence joins TRBV29-1 and TRBJ2-1; 7 nucleotides line up with TRBD2. The CDR3 consists of 15 residues. CDR1 is SQVTM, CDR2 ANQGSEA, per germline. V gave up 6 bases and J gave up 9 bases; unmatched junction bases: 17. The CDR3 DNA reads TGCAGCGTATCCCTGATGGGGGAGGGCCTGGGTGAGCAGTTCTTC. The encoded protein is CSVSLMGEGLGEQFF.